These 32 T cell receptor beta chains were all obtained from the same sample, sequenced in a study of PD-1 blockade in classical Hodgkin lymphoma. Using immunoSEQ multiplex PCR, the repertoire was profiled, and TCRdb retains in-frame clones only, with some absent. The sample comprises 45,000 to 60,000 clones, just over 90% of which are singletons, and around 5.1% rests with the top ten. Indicated time point: newly diagnosed, previously untreated cHL patient sample. The specimen was peripheral blood mononuclear cells (PBMCs). The receptor set was obtained from a human donor with classical Hodgkin lymphoma.

The chain joins TRBV19 to TRBJ1-1; 8 bases map to TRBD1. Per germline, CDR1 LNHDA and CDR2 SQIVND (reference sequence). The CDR3 length is 15 residues. J lost 4 bases, V lost 2 bases, and 6 bases had no gene match. CDR3: CASSIRGTGGTEAFF. The CDR3 nucleotides read TGTGCCAGTAGTATAAGGGGCACAGGGGGCACTGAAGCTTTCTTT.

J is TRBJ2-5 and V is TRBV4-1, with 10 bases lining up with TRBD2. CDR1 is MGHRA, CDR2 YSYEKL, per germline. The CDR3 has 18 residues. V lost 0 bases to trimming and J lost 5 bases; unmatched junction nucleotides: 12. The CDR3 reads CASSQDRVGTSGMETQYF. In DNA, the CDR3 is TGCGCCAGCAGCCAAGATCGGGTCGGTACTAGCGGGATGGAGACCCAGTACTTC.

Only a few counts were recorded for this clone. The chain couples TRBV19 to TRBJ1-5; 7 nucleotides line up with TRBD1. This CDR3 spans 18 amino acids. With V trimmed by 4 bases and J by 4 bases, 16 bases remained unmatched. The germline V gene encodes CDR1 LNHDA and CDR2 SQIVND (reference sequence). The CDR3 DNA reads TGTGCCAGTAGTACCCGACAGGGTATCGGGGGGAAGAATCAGCCCCAGCATTTT. Translation: CASSTRQGIGGKNQPQHF.

The J gene is TRBJ2-4, the V gene TRBV7-9; 8 positions agree with TRBD1. The germline V gene has CDR1 SEHNR and CDR2 FQNEAQ (reference sequence). The CDR3 spans 18 residues. Trimming removed 6 bases from V and 0 bases from J; junction bases left unmatched: 13. Here the CDR3 reads CASRPEGQEILAKNIQYF. CDR3 nucleotide sequence: TGTGCCAGCAGGCCAGAGGGACAGGAAATTCTAGCCAAAAACATTCAGTACTTC.

The CDR3 DNA reads TGTGCCAGCAGCTTTGAATCCAGCCAGTATTTT. Its protein product is CASSFESSQYF. This chain uses TRBV7-9 with TRBJ2-3; D is unresolved. Per germline, CDR1 SEHNR and CDR2 FQNEAQ (reference sequence). V dropped 3 bases and J dropped 12 bases, with 10 bases sitting between them. This CDR3 is built from 11 residues.

The chain's CDR3 is CASSGQAHEQFF. The CDR3 nucleotides are TGTGCCAGCAGTGGGCAGGCCCATGAGCAGTTCTTC. The chain combines TRBV2 with TRBJ2-1; D is ambiguous. The germline CDR1 and CDR2 sequences are SNHLY and FYNNEI. There are 12 residues in the CDR3. Trimming pared 4 bases from V and 8 bases from J, leaving 9 bases between.

This sequence joins TRBV2 and TRBJ1-1; D is ambiguous. Germline CDR1 SNHLY, CDR2 FYNNEI. With 5 bases removed from V and 7 bases from J, the gap between germline ends came to 14 bases. The CDR3 totals 13 residues. In DNA form, the CDR3 reads TGTGCCAGCAGTCGGATGGGGAGGGATGAAGCTTTCTTT. Translated: CASSRMGRDEAFF. Using reference TRBV2 and TRBJ1-1 for the parts outside the CDR3, the full variable domain is EPEVTQTPSHQVTQMGQEVILRCVPISNHLYFYWYRQILGQKVEFLVSFYNNEISEKSEIFDDQFSVERPDGSNFTLKIRSTKLEDSAMYFCASSRMGRDEAFFGQGTRLTVV.

V usage is TRBV29-1 and J usage is TRBJ1-1, with D possibly being TRBD1 (5 bases). Germline V gives CDR1 SQVTM, CDR2 ANQGSEA. V was trimmed by 4 bases and J by 0 bases, leaving 9 bases between them. The CDR3 totals 13 residues. In nucleotides, the CDR3 is TGCAGCGTTGGGGACTCCATGAACACTGAAGCTTTCTTT. This gives the protein CSVGDSMNTEAFF.

The chain links TRBV18 to TRBJ2-4; no definite D call. Germline-derived CDR1 and CDR2 are KGHSH and LQKENI. The CDR3 loop spans 13 amino acids. The V end was cut by 6 bases, the J end by 8 bases, with 14 bases between. CDR3 nucleotide sequence: TGTGCCAGCTCCCTGGTTCGTAACGACATTCAGTACTTC. It translates to CASSLVRNDIQYF.

The rearrangement links TRBV10-2 to TRBJ2-1; TRBD2 matches at 13 bases. The germline CDR1 and CDR2 sequences are WSHSY and SAAADI. V was clipped by 6 bases and J by 4 bases; unmatched bases: 9. The CDR3 sequence is 17 residues long. CDR3: CASRVTSGRAEYNEQFF. The CDR3, as DNA: TGCGCCAGCAGAGTCACTAGCGGGAGGGCCGAGTACAATGAGCAGTTCTTC.

The rearrangement uses TRBV27 and TRBJ2-7; 9 bases are a match to TRBD1. Germline V gives CDR1 MNHEY, CDR2 SMNVEV (reference sequence). This CDR3 comprises 16 residues. V gave up 5 bases and J gave up 3 bases; unmatched junction bases: 11. Written as DNA, the CDR3 is TGTGCCAGCAGTCCCGGGACAGGGACTTTAGTCTACGAGCAGTACTTC. It codes for CASSPGTGTLVYEQYF.

This sequence joins TRBV5-4 and TRBJ2-4; perhaps D is TRBD1 or TRBD2 (6 bases each). This CDR3 has 17 amino acids. CDR1 and CDR2 (germline): SGHNT, YYREEE (reference sequence). V dropped 1 base and J dropped 3 bases, with 17 bases sitting between them. Here the CDR3 DNA reads TGTGCCAGCAGCTTGAATTCCCGGGGGCGAGGCAAAAACATTCAGTACTTC. Its protein product is CASSLNSRGRGKNIQYF. The full variable domain, rest sourced from reference TRBV5-4 and TRBJ2-4, is ETGVTQSPTHLIKTRGQQVTLRCSSQSGHNTVSWYQQALGQGPQFIFQYYREEENGRGNFPPRFSGLQFPNYSSELNVNALELDDSALYLCASSLNSRGRGKNIQYFGAGTRLSVL.

V is TRBV27 and J is TRBJ1-4; a weak D match, TRBD1 (5 bases). V was clipped by 8 bases and J by 4 bases, with 14 bases between them. Per the germline V gene, CDR1 is MNHEY and CDR2 is SMNVEV (reference sequence). The CDR3 loop spans 14 amino acids. The DNA of the CDR3 is TGTGCCAGCGGGGGTCTATTGGGTAATGAAAAACTGTTTTTT. This sequence encodes CASGGLLGNEKLFF.

This sequence joins TRBV21-1 and TRBJ2-1; the D call of TRBD2 is as the table states it, not checked on the DNA. TRBV21-1 is given as a pseudogene. This CDR3 comprises 17 residues. The CDR3 here is CASSKRRFGKAGGLGFF. DNA for the CDR3: TGTGCCAGCAGCAAACGACGATTTGGGAAAGCGGGAGGGCTGGGGTTCTTC.

The V call is TRBV28, the J call TRBJ1-4; 7 bases agree with TRBD1. V shed 1 base and J 4 bases; nucleotides not matched to a gene: 9. CDR1 and CDR2 (germline): MDHEN, SYDVKM. The CDR3 has 17 amino acids. In nucleotides, the CDR3 is TGTGCCAGCAGTTTATCCTACCGGGACAGCAGTAATGAAAAACTGTTTTTT. As protein: CASSLSYRDSSNEKLFF.

The rearrangement links TRBV5-1 to TRBJ2-5; 10 bases are a match to TRBD2. The CDR3 contains 16 residues. Germline CDR1 reads SGHRS; CDR2 reads YFSETQ. The junction had 10 bases not matched to a gene; V was cut back by 4 bases and J by 4 bases. CDR3 protein: CASSAYGTSDVETQYF. The CDR3 region has the DNA TGCGCCAGCAGCGCATACGGGACTAGCGATGTAGAGACCCAGTACTTC.

The chain joins TRBV6-1 to TRBJ2-5; 8 nucleotides agree with TRBD1. V lost 4 bases and J lost 4; bases outside the gene matches: 5. This CDR3 has 14 residues. Germline V gene data show CDR1 as MNHNS and CDR2 as SASEGT. In DNA form, the CDR3 reads TGTGCCAGCAGTGTCGGACAGGGAAGAGAGACCCAGTACTTC. It translates to CASSVGQGRETQYF.

The V gene is TRBV18, the J gene TRBJ1-3; 7 bases align to TRBD1. The CDR3 runs to 16 residues. Germline V CDR1 and CDR2: KGHSH, LQKENI. Unmatched junction bases numbered 11, after V lost 1 base and J lost 8 bases. Written as DNA, the CDR3 is TGTGCCAGCTCACCACAGGGGACAGTACTTTTGGACACCATATATTTT. It is translated as CASSPQGTVLLDTIYF.

The chain uses TRBV14 and TRBJ1-1, with D unresolved. Trimming cost V 5 bases and J 1 base, with 5 bases left between them. Germline CDR1 and CDR2: SGHDN and FVKESK. The CDR3 consists of 12 residues. CDR3: CASSIENTEAFF. In nucleotides, the CDR3 is TGTGCCAGCAGCATAGAGAACACTGAAGCTTTCTTT.

V is TRBV10-3 and J is TRBJ1-4; D not resolved. With 10 bases removed from V and 10 bases from J, the gap between germline ends came to 13 bases. This CDR3 has 11 residues. CDR1 ENHRY and CDR2 SYGVKD come from the germline V gene. As DNA, the CDR3 is TGTGCCAGCTTAGAGGGAGGAAAACTGTTTTTT. Encoded protein: CASLEGGKLFF.

In DNA, the CDR3 is TGTGCCAGCAGCCGACAGGGGGCCCCGACTGCGGCTTTCTTT. This codes for CASSRQGAPTAAFF. The chain couples TRBV28 to TRBJ1-1, with 10 bases lining up with TRBD1. From germline, CDR1 is MDHEN and CDR2 SYDVKM. The CDR3 runs to 14 residues. The trim removed 6 bases at V and 11 bases at J, leaving 12 bases unmatched.

The chain links TRBV29-1 to TRBJ2-1, with 9 bases fitting TRBD2. Losses at the gene ends were 4 bases for V and 2 bases for J; bases not matched to a gene: 3. CDR3 length equals 14 residues. CDR1 SQVTM and CDR2 ANQGSEA come from the germline V gene. The CDR3 loop reads CSVGVAGAYNEQFF. CDR3 in DNA: TGCAGCGTTGGTGTAGCGGGAGCCTACAATGAGCAGTTCTTC.

The J gene is TRBJ2-7, the V gene TRBV2, with D perhaps TRBD2 (7 bases). Germline loops: CDR1 SNHLY, CDR2 FYNNEI. Trimming cost V 6 bases and J 4 bases, with 19 bases left between them. CDR3 length: 15 amino acids. CDR3 amino acids: CASRADSPGGYEQYV. The CDR3 DNA reads as TGTGCCAGCAGAGCGGACAGCCCCGGGGGGTACGAGCAGTACGTC.

J is TRBJ2-3 and V is TRBV7-9; 8 nucleotides align to TRBD2. V shed 7 bases and J 4 bases; nucleotides not matched to a gene: 10. This CDR3 has 15 amino acids. Germline-derived CDR1 and CDR2 are SEHNR and FQNEAQ (reference sequence). Here the CDR3 reads CASNHLAGLSDTQYF. For the CDR3, the DNA is TGTGCCAGCAATCATCTAGCGGGCCTTTCAGATACGCAGTATTTT. The variable domain in full, with the rest retrieved from reference TRBV7-9 and TRBJ2-3, is DTGVSQNPRHKITKRGQNVTFRCDPISEHNRLYWYRQTLGQGPEFLTYFQNEAQLEKSRLLSDRFSAERPKGSFSTLEIQRTEQGDSAMYLCASNHLAGLSDTQYFGPGTRLTVL.

The rearrangement links TRBV5-4 to TRBJ1-4; 9 bases are a match to TRBD1. The J segment lost 8 bases and the V segment lost 4 bases, leaving 6 bases of the junction unmatched. The germline gives CDR1 SGHNT, CDR2 YYREEE (reference sequence). The CDR3 is 14 residues long. The CDR3 region has the DNA TGTGCCAGCAGCCTGGGACAGGGAGAAGAAAAACTGTTTTTT. Encoded protein: CASSLGQGEEKLFF. Combining the CDR3 with reference TRBV5-4 and TRBJ1-4 gives the whole variable domain ETGVTQSPTHLIKTRGQQVTLRCSSQSGHNTVSWYQQALGQGPQFIFQYYREEENGRGNFPPRFSGLQFPNYSSELNVNALELDDSALYLCASSLGQGEEKLFFGSGTQLSVL.

This clone was detected only once. For the CDR3, the DNA is TGTGCCAGCAGGAACGGAAACACCATATATTTT. Protein: CASRNGNTIYF. V is TRBV11-3 and J is TRBJ1-3; D ambiguous. The germline V gene has CDR1 SGHNT and CDR2 YENEEA. The V end lost 6 bases, the J end lost 4 bases, and 4 bases lay between the germline ends. This CDR3 spans 11 amino acids.

The rearrangement uses TRBV13 and TRBJ2-7; 8 nucleotides match TRBD1. In germline, CDR1 is PRHDT, CDR2 FYEKMQ (reference sequence). This CDR3 has 13 amino acids. J was trimmed by 6 bases and V by 5 bases; bases with no gene match: 6. CDR3 bases: TGTGCCAGCAGCATCAGGGGGCGCCCCGAGCAGTACTTC. This translates into CASSIRGRPEQYF.

This clone was detected only once. The chain links TRBV25-1 to TRBJ1-1; TRBD1 agrees at 9 bases. After removal of 4 bases from V and 4 bases from J, the junction contained 7 bases not matched to a gene. The CDR3 covers 15 residues. CDR1 is MGHDK and CDR2 is SYGVNS in the germline V gene. DNA for the CDR3: TGTGCCAGCAGTGCACAGGGGGCTTTTGGCACTGAAGCTTTCTTT. Translated, it gives CASSAQGAFGTEAFF.

This chain links TRBV10-1 with TRBJ1-5; D gene unclear. The CDR3 consists of 13 residues. The germline CDR1 and CDR2 sequences are WNHNN and SYGVQD (reference sequence). Trimming shortened V by 1 base and J by 6 bases, and 7 bases separated the two germline ends. CDR3 amino acids: CASSEYRGQPQHF. The CDR3, as DNA: TGCGCCAGCAGTGAGTATCGGGGTCAGCCCCAGCATTTT.

The chain links TRBV14 to TRBJ2-3; the match to TRBD2 covers 10 bases. There are 16 residues in the CDR3. V lost 4 bases to trimming and J lost 1 base; unmatched junction nucleotides: 5. Per germline, CDR1 SGHDN and CDR2 FVKESK. The CDR3, as DNA: TGTGCCAGCAGCCCCTTGGGACTAGCGCGCACAGATACGCAGTATTTT. This translates into CASSPLGLARTDTQYF.

The chain combines TRBV5-4 with TRBJ2-1; 7 positions match TRBD2. The CDR3 loop spans 16 amino acids. V dropped 0 bases and J dropped 7; count of bases not matched to a gene: 10. Germline V gene lookup returns CDR1 SGHNT and CDR2 YYREEE (reference sequence). CDR3 bases: TGTGCCAGCAGCTTGGAAACTAGCGCGATGGGGAATGAGCAGTTCTTC. Translation: CASSLETSAMGNEQFF.

The chain links TRBV19 to TRBJ2-2, with D maybe TRBD1 (5 bases). The V end lost 5 bases, the J end lost 4 bases, and 14 bases lay between the germline ends. The CDR3 totals 15 residues. Germline lookup yields CDR1 LNHDA and CDR2 SQIVND (reference sequence). The CDR3 region is CASSSTGIRTGELFF. CDR3 in DNA: TGTGCCAGTAGTTCCACAGGAATTCGCACCGGGGAGCTGTTTTTT.